One and the same sample provided the 18 T cell receptor beta chains below, sequenced in a study of blood T cell repertoires in COVID-19. The assay was immunoSEQ multiplex PCR, and TCRdb's table has in-frame clones only and misses some. The sample lists 100,000 to 150,000 clones; roughly 80% were seen once. Sequenced: peripheral blood. The receptor source for this set is a woman aged 25 to 45 who had recovered from COVID-19.

V usage is TRBV24-1 and J usage is TRBJ1-2; D might be TRBD1 (6 bases). Trimming removed 9 bases at V and 10 bases at J, with 17 bases between. Germline lookup yields CDR1 KGHDR and CDR2 SFDVKD. The CDR3 is 12 residues long. CDR3 coding DNA: TGTGCCACCCGAGGACAGCCTCTCAACTACACCTTC. Amino acids: CATRGQPLNYTF.

The chain is built from TRBV2 and TRBJ2-1, with 12 bases fitting TRBD1. The ends lost 6 bases at V and 8 bases at J; junction bases unmatched: 5. Germline lookup yields CDR1 SNHLY and CDR2 FYNNEI. This CDR3 contains 14 residues. The CDR3 nucleotides are TGTGCCAGCAGAGGGACAGGGGGCATCGATGAGCAGTTCTTC. Its protein is CASRGTGGIDEQFF.

The J gene is TRBJ2-1, the V gene TRBV11-2; 11 bases map to TRBD2. Germline CDR1 is SGHAT and CDR2 is FQNNGV. The junction had 13 bases not matched to a gene; V was cut back by 3 bases and J by 6 bases. There are 18 residues in the CDR3. The CDR3 region has the DNA TGTGCCAGCAGCTTTTCCCGGGGTAGCGGGAGGGCCAGCAATGAGCAGTTCTTC. This encodes CASSFSRGSGRASNEQFF.

The chain joins TRBV7-3 to TRBJ2-1; 8 positions match TRBD1. V trimming: 1 base; J trimming: 2 bases; junction bases outside the gene matches: 1. From germline, CDR1 is SGHTA and CDR2 FQGTGA. This CDR3 is 15 amino acids long. CDR3 sequence reads: CASSLRGQAYNEQFF. The CDR3, as DNA: TGTGCCAGCAGCTTAAGGGGACAGGCCTACAATGAGCAGTTCTTC.

This chain links TRBV6-4 with TRBJ2-5; D is uncertain. V was clipped by 5 bases and J by 4 bases, with 11 bases between them. Germline values: CDR1 MRHNA, CDR2 SNTAGT. The CDR3 totals 13 residues. The CDR3 spells CASSPDLGETQYF. CDR3 bases: TGTGCCAGCAGTCCTGATCTAGGAGAGACCCAGTACTTC.

The chain couples TRBV2 to TRBJ2-7; 9 bases match TRBD2. Germline-derived CDR1 and CDR2 are SNHLY and FYNNEI. V was pared by 4 bases and J by 2 bases, with 12 bases of the junction left unmatched. The CDR3 runs to 17 residues. Here the CDR3 reads CASSGRGLAGRAYEQYF. The CDR3 nucleotides are TGTGCCAGCAGTGGCCGAGGGCTAGCGGGACGGGCCTACGAGCAGTACTTC. Drawing the rest from reference TRBV2 and TRBJ2-7, the complete variable domain is EPEVTQTPSHQVTQMGQEVILRCVPISNHLYFYWYRQILGQKVEFLVSFYNNEISEKSEIFDDQFSVERPDGSNFTLKIRSTKLEDSAMYFCASSGRGLAGRAYEQYFGPGTRLTVT.

This chain links TRBV7-9 with TRBJ2-2; the match to TRBD2 covers 9 bases. CDR1 and CDR2 (germline): SEHNR, FQNEAQ (reference sequence). The CDR3 covers 16 residues. J lost 6 bases, V lost 2 bases, and 7 bases had no gene match. CDR3 nucleotides: TGTGCCAGCAGCTTAAAGGGACTAGCTGGCGCCGGGGAGCTGTTTTTT. Translating gives CASSLKGLAGAGELFF.

This clone has only a few counts. J is TRBJ2-2 and V is TRBV7-6; 7 bases are shared with TRBD2. The germline gives CDR1 SGHVS, CDR2 FNYEAQ. CDR3 length equals 15 residues. Unmatched junction bases numbered 5, after V lost 5 bases and J lost 2 bases. CDR3 nucleotide sequence: TGTGCCAGCAGCGCGGGACTATCCAACACCGGGGAGCTGTTTTTT. Its translation: CASSAGLSNTGELFF.

The chain carries TRBV11-2 and TRBJ2-5; 9 bases map to TRBD1. The CDR3 spans 13 residues. The J segment lost 3 bases and the V segment lost 4 bases, leaving 0 bases of the junction unmatched. Germline CDR1 is SGHAT and CDR2 is FQNNGV. The CDR3 nucleotides read TGTGCCAGCAGCTGGACAGGGGAAGAGACCCAGTACTTC. This gives the protein CASSWTGEETQYF.

V usage is TRBV6-5 and J usage is TRBJ1-2, with D unclear. V lost 2 bases and J 7 bases, leaving 14 bases between the germline ends. Germline CDR1 MNHEY, CDR2 SVGAGI. The CDR3 spans 14 residues. The CDR3 sequence is CASSYNGRTIGYTF. CDR3 DNA sequence: TGTGCCAGCAGTTACAATGGAAGGACTATTGGCTACACCTTC.

The chain employs TRBV7-9 and TRBJ2-7; 7 bases agree with TRBD2. This CDR3 contains 13 residues. V trimming: 5 bases; J trimming: 13 bases; junction bases outside the gene matches: 14. Germline V CDR1 and CDR2: SEHNR, FQNEAQ (reference sequence). The CDR3 coding sequence is TGTGCCAGCAGCAAAAATTCCGGCGGGGGTAAATACTTC. It specifies CASSKNSGGGKYF.

The V and J genes are TRBV19 and TRBJ2-1; 9 positions match TRBD2. CDR3 length: 15 amino acids. Trimming took 4 bases from V and 4 from J; bases not matched to a gene: 5. Germline V gene sequence: CDR1 LNHDA, CDR2 SQIVND (reference sequence). DNA of the CDR3: TGTGCCAGTAGTACTGGGACTAGCATGTACAATGAGCAGTTCTTC. Translated: CASSTGTSMYNEQFF.

CDR3 amino acids: CASSLTSGGPYF. CDR3 coding DNA: TGTGCCAGCAGCCTGACTAGCGGGGGGCCTTATTTT. The chain combines TRBV5-5 with TRBJ2-3; 13 positions agree with TRBD2. The CDR3 length is 12 residues. CDR1 and CDR2 from the germline V gene are SGHKS and YYEKEE (reference sequence). The V segment lost 4 bases and the J segment 15 bases; nucleotides outside the gene matches: 5.

The rearrangement uses TRBV15 and TRBJ2-5, with a possible D match to TRBD2 (6 bases). V gave up 7 bases and J gave up 5 bases, with 11 bases separating them. This CDR3 has 12 amino acids. Germline V gene sequence: CDR1 LNHNV, CDR2 YYDKDF (reference sequence). DNA for the CDR3: TGTGCCACCATAGGAGGGTGGGAGACCCAGTACTTC. It translates to CATIGGWETQYF.

This clone was seen only once. The rearrangement joins TRBV27 to TRBJ1-2; D is uncertain. This CDR3 is built from 14 residues. Trimming took off 5 bases at V and 4 bases at J, with 14 bases between the two ends. Germline V lookup: CDR1 MNHEY, CDR2 SMNVEV (reference sequence). CDR3 region: CASSTGVGPYGYTF. Here the CDR3 DNA reads TGTGCCAGCAGTACCGGGGTGGGCCCCTATGGCTACACCTTC.

The chain combines TRBV30 with TRBJ1-1, with TRBD1 matching over 7 bases. The V gene's germline CDR1 is GTSNPN and CDR2 SVGIG (reference sequence). This CDR3 contains 12 residues. Trimming cost V 3 bases and J 4 bases; bases outside gene matches: 2. The CDR3 loop is CAWRYRGTEAFF. The CDR3 region has the DNA TGTGCCTGGAGATACAGGGGCACTGAAGCTTTCTTT. The complete variable domain, with remaining parts taken from reference TRBV30 and TRBJ1-1, reads SQTIHQWPATLVQPVGSPLSLECTVEGTSNPNLYWYRQAAGRGLQLLFYSVGIGQISSEVPQNLSASRPQDRQFILSSKKLLLSDSGFYLCAWRYRGTEAFFGQGTRLTVV.

This chain connects TRBV9 to TRBJ2-2; D gene ambiguous. V was shortened by 0 bases and J by 4 bases, with 10 bases between the two germline ends. CDR3 length: 15 residues. Germline assignment: CDR1 SGDLS and CDR2 YYNGEE. The CDR3 DNA reads as TGTGCCAGCAGCGTAGAGTCTTCTAGCACCGGGGAGCTGTTTTTT. It encodes CASSVESSSTGELFF.

V usage is TRBV7-2 and J usage is TRBJ1-1; the D is unclear. The V gene lost 7 bases and the J gene lost 1 base, with 16 bases spanning the gap. The CDR3 is made up of 15 amino acids. Germline CDR1 is SGHTA and CDR2 is FQGNSA. The chain's CDR3 is CASTNLVPGNTEAFF. DNA for the CDR3: TGTGCCAGCACCAACCTGGTCCCCGGGAACACTGAAGCTTTCTTT. Full variable domain (remainder filled in from reference TRBV7-2 and TRBJ1-1): GAGVSQSPSNKVTEKGKDVELRCDPISGHTALYWYRQSLGQGLEFLIYFQGNSAPDKSGLPSDRFSAERTGGSVSTLTIQRTQQEDSAVYLCASTNLVPGNTEAFFGQGTRLTVV.